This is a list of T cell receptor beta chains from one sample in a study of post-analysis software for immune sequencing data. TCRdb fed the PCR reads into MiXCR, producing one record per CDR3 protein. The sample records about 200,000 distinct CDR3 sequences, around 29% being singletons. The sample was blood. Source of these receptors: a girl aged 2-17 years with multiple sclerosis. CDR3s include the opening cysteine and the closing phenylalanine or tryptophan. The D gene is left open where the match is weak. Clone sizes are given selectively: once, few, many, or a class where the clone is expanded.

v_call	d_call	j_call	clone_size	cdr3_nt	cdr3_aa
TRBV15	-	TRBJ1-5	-	TGTGCCACCAGCAGAGAAGGGCGGGGGGATCAGCCCCAGCATTTT	CATSREGRGDQPQHF
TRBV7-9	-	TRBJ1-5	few	TGTGCCAGCAGCCACAGTTCAGGGGCCAATCAGCCCCAGCATTTT	CASSHSSGANQPQHF
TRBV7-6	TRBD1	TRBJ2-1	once	TGTGCCAGCAGCTTGTCCCCGGGACAGGGGGCTGGAGAGCAGTTCTTC	CASSLSPGQGAGEQFF
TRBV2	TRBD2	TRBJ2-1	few	TGTGCCAGCCTGTCGGTCCGGACTAGCGGGTCCTACAATGAGCAGTTCTTC	CASLSVRTSGSYNEQFF
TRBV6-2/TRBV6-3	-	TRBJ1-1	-	TGTGCCAGCAACGCCCAAGTTCAAACCGGAGCTTTCTTT	CASNAQVQTGAFF
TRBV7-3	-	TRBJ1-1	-	TGTGCCAGCAGCGCGTCCCTGGGGAACACTGAAGCTTTCTTT	CASSASLGNTEAFF
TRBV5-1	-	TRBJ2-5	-	TGCGCCAGCAGTTCCAATTCACAGGGAGGTGAGCAGTACTTC	CASSSNSQGGEQYF
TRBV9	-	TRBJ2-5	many	TGTGCCAGCAACGCGGGGGCCGGAGAGACCCAGTACTTC	CASNAGAGETQYF
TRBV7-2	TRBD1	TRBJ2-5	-	TGTGCCAGCAGCAGCCAGGACAGGGGAGAGCAGTACTTC	CASSSQDRGEQYF
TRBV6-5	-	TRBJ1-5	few	TGTGCCAGCAGTTACGGGTCATCTCGCAATCAGCCCCAGCATTTT	CASSYGSSRNQPQHF
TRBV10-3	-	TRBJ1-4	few	TGTGCCATCAGTGATGACGGCGAAAAACTGTTTTTT	CAISDDGEKLFF
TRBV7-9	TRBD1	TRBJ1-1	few	TGTGCCAGCAGCTTCCGACAGGGGAGGAATACTGAAGCTTTCTTT	CASSFRQGRNTEAFF
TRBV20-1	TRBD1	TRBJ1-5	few	TGCAGCGGACAGGGAAGGGATCAGCCCCAGCATTTT	CSGQGRDQPQHF
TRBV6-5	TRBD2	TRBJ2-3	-	TGTGCCAGCAGTCGAGGGCCTAGCGGGACTCGAGATACGCAGTATTTT	CASSRGPSGTRDTQYF
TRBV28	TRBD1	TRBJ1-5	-	TGTGCCAGCAGTTTAAGCAGGGGGCACGGTCAGCCCCAGCATTTT	CASSLSRGHGQPQHF
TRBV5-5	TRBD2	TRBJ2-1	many	TGTGCCAGCAGCACGACTAGCGGCCAGCAGTTCTTC	CASSTTSGQQFF
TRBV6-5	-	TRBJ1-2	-	TGTGCCAGCAGTCCTCGACAGAACTATGGCTACACCTTC	CASSPRQNYGYTF
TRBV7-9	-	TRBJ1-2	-	TGTGCCAGCAGCTTAGCAGGGGGACCTAGCTATGGCTACACCTTC	CASSLAGGPSYGYTF
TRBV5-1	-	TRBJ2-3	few	TGCGCCAGCAGCTTGGACAGGCAAAAGACAGATACGCAGTATTTT	CASSLDRQKTDTQYF